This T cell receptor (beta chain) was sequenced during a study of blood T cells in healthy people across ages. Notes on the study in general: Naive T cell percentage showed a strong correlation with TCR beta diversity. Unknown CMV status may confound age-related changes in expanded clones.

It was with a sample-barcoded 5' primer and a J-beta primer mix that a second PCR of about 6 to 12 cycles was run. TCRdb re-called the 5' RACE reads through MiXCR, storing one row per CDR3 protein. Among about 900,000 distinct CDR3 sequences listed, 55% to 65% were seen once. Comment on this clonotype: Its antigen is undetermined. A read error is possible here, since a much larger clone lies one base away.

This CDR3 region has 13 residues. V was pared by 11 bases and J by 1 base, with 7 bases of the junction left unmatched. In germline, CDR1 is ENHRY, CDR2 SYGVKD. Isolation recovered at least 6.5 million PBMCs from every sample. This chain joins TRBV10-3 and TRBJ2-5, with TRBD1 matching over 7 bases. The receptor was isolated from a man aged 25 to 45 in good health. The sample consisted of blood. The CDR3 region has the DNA TGTGCCGTCAAGCGACAGGGCCAAGAGACCCAGTACTTC. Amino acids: CAVKRQGQETQYF.